This T cell receptor beta chain is drawn from a study of CD8+ T cells in alopecia areata. Across the study: The tofacitinib course ran for 6 to 18 months and was followed by 6 months off drug.

Whole-study results and caveats: On tofacitinib, scalp and blood still held many of the expanded lesional clones. Lesional scalp, notably in alopecia totalis/universalis, had clonality above that of normal scalp.

The authors extracted RNA and reverse transcribed it into cDNA as the sequencing template. The assay was immunoSEQ multiplex PCR, and TCRdb's table has in-frame clones only and misses some. The sample includes about 280,000 clones, over 45% of them seen just once. Stated treatment: oral pan-JAK inhibitor, 5-10 mg twice daily. The CDR3 sequence is 13 residues long. V lost 3 bases to trimming and J lost 9 bases, with 14 bases between them. In germline, CDR1 is SQVTM, CDR2 ANQGSEA. In its sample, this clone was seen a few times. The antigen is not known. The chain carries TRBV29-1 and TRBJ1-4; a possible D gene is TRBD1 (5 bases). This TCR was sampled from a human donor with alopecia areata. Specimen: CD4+ T cells sorted from blood, collected at week 24, from a patient treated with tofacitinib. CDR3 region: CSVDARVPKKLFF. Written as DNA, the CDR3 is TGCAGCGTTGATGCCAGGGTACCTAAAAAACTGTTTTTT.